A selection of T cell receptor beta chains follows, all from one sample in a study of blood T cell repertoires in COVID-19. Assay used: immunoSEQ multiplex PCR; TCRdb lists only in-frame clones, some missing. The sample includes 70,000 to 95,000 clones, just under 80% seen only once; the top ten take around 17%. Material for sequencing was peripheral blood. Source of these receptors: a human donor in a cohort sampled during active COVID-19. The CDR3 runs from the conserved cysteine through the conserved F or W.

V gene: TRBV11-3; J gene: TRBJ2-2; CDR3 protein: CASSLLNTGELFF
V gene: TRBV7-2; J gene: TRBJ2-3; CDR3 protein: CASSFGTSGSTDTQYF
V gene: TRBV6-5; J gene: TRBJ1-4; CDR3 protein: CASSQTGVTGQGEFF
V gene: TRBV28; J gene: TRBJ2-3; CDR3 protein: CASSLGRLAGGGTDTQYF
V gene: TRBV18; J gene: TRBJ2-7; CDR3 protein: CASSPSPGGYEQYF
V gene: TRBV19; J gene: TRBJ2-7; CDR3 protein: CASSPDSYEQYF
V gene: TRBV6-5; J gene: TRBJ2-2; CDR3 protein: CASSYGGASGELFF
V gene: TRBV7-2; J gene: TRBJ2-7; CDR3 protein: CASSLTGIRSSYEQYF
V gene: TRBV5-4; J gene: TRBJ1-2; CDR3 protein: CASISSGGRGGYTF
V gene: TRBV28; J gene: TRBJ2-7; CDR3 protein: CASGSYEQYF
V gene: TRBV10-3; J gene: TRBJ1-1; CDR3 protein: CAIRGKPDDSFSSAFF
V gene: TRBV6-5; J gene: TRBJ2-7; CDR3 protein: CASRQRGDPWYEQYF
V gene: TRBV5-1; J gene: TRBJ2-3; CDR3 protein: CASSLAGASDTQYF
V gene: TRBV2; J gene: TRBJ2-7; CDR3 protein: CASSGDRLYEQYF
V gene: TRBV23-1; J gene: TRBJ2-7; CDR3 protein: CATEGAFYEQYF
V gene: TRBV18; J gene: TRBJ1-1; CDR3 protein: CASSPLGGADTEAFF
V gene: TRBV30; J gene: TRBJ2-7; CDR3 protein: CAWRRGHLEQYF
V gene: TRBV28; J gene: TRBJ1-2; CDR3 protein: CASSLGQTNYGYTF
V gene: TRBV27; J gene: TRBJ2-5; CDR3 protein: CASSPLAGVSGETQYF
V gene: TRBV3-1/TRBV3-2; J gene: TRBJ1-5; CDR3 protein: CASSQTGSQPQHF
V gene: TRBV6-6; J gene: TRBJ1-3; CDR3 protein: CASRSHQDRSGNTIYF
V gene: TRBV7-8; J gene: TRBJ1-3; CDR3 protein: CASSPGGSSGNTIYF
V gene: TRBV2; J gene: TRBJ2-1; CDR3 protein: CASSDSPLSQFF
V gene: TRBV10-1; J gene: TRBJ2-1; CDR3 protein: CASSSGTSQNEQFF
V gene: TRBV11-2; J gene: TRBJ2-7; CDR3 protein: CASSREFYEQYF
V gene: TRBV5-5; J gene: TRBJ1-2; CDR3 protein: CASSYTTGKGYGYTF
V gene: TRBV19; J gene: TRBJ2-1; CDR3 protein: CASSIDSAYSYNEQFF
V gene: TRBV11-2; J gene: TRBJ2-3; CDR3 protein: CASSLVFRASGDTDTQYF
V gene: TRBV2; J gene: TRBJ1-2; CDR3 protein: CASSEGRGPAAGYTF
V gene: TRBV10-1; J gene: TRBJ2-2; CDR3 protein: CASSEGTAGTGELFF
V gene: TRBV15; J gene: TRBJ2-1; CDR3 protein: CATGAGTYNEQFF
V gene: TRBV2; J gene: TRBJ1-3; CDR3 protein: CASDTGNENTIYF
V gene: TRBV9; J gene: TRBJ2-5; CDR3 protein: CASSVGNYHQETQYF
V gene: TRBV28; J gene: TRBJ1-1; CDR3 protein: CASRSRGPSTFF
V gene: TRBV11-2; J gene: TRBJ1-2; CDR3 protein: CASRALPVNYGYTF
V gene: TRBV6-5; J gene: TRBJ1-1; CDR3 protein: CASSYQGVTEAFF
V gene: TRBV29-1; J gene: TRBJ1-1; CDR3 protein: CSAYDRRVDTEAFF
V gene: TRBV5-6; J gene: TRBJ2-7; CDR3 protein: CASSLMTGPSYEQYF
V gene: TRBV4-2; J gene: TRBJ2-3; CDR3 protein: CASSQVGLAGQDTQYF
V gene: TRBV10-3; J gene: TRBJ1-2; CDR3 protein: CAISVEQPYGYTF
V gene: TRBV3-1/TRBV3-2; J gene: TRBJ1-5; CDR3 protein: CASSLFGGAQHF
V gene: TRBV6-5; J gene: TRBJ1-1; CDR3 protein: CASSLRRDTIAHEAFF
V gene: TRBV7-6; J gene: TRBJ2-1; CDR3 protein: CASSLAPKRLAGINEQFF
V gene: TRBV11-2; J gene: TRBJ2-2; CDR3 protein: CASSSFYAGELFF
V gene: TRBV25-1; J gene: TRBJ2-7; CDR3 protein: CASSGLREQYF
V gene: TRBV27; J gene: TRBJ2-2; CDR3 protein: CASSTFGGFNTGELFF